Presented here are 25 T cell receptor beta chains from one specimen sequenced in a study of T cells in localized non-small cell lung cancer. The data were produced by immunoSEQ multiplex PCR, yet TCRdb's version contains in-frame clones alone and is incomplete. The sample includes fewer than 40,000 clones, about nine tenths of them seen just once. The source was peripheral blood, collected before any cancer treatment. The receptors shown here come from a male donor aged 60 or over with stage III lung adenocarcinoma.

V and J are TRBV5-6 and TRBJ1-5; 7 nucleotides align to TRBD1. Germline trimming cut 5 bases from V and 5 bases from J; bases unmatched to any gene: 10. The length of the CDR3 is 15 residues. The germline CDR1 and CDR2 sequences are SGHDT and YYEEEE. The CDR3: CASSSEGGTDQPQHF. The DNA of the CDR3 is TGTGCCAGCAGTTCCGAAGGGGGCACGGATCAGCCCCAGCATTTT.

The V and J genes are TRBV5-1 and TRBJ1-3; maybe TRBD1 (5 bases). The CDR3 contains 16 residues. V was clipped by 0 bases and J by 4 bases, with 14 bases between them. The germline gives CDR1 SGHRS, CDR2 YFSETQ. DNA for the CDR3: TGCGCCAGCAGCTTGGAGGCAGGGCCGGGGGGAAACACCATATATTTT. Its protein is CASSLEAGPGGNTIYF.

The rearrangement uses TRBV29-1 and TRBJ1-1; D unresolved. V lost 6 bases to trimming and J lost 4 bases, with 15 bases between them. The germline CDR1 and CDR2 sequences are SQVTM and ANQGSEA. The CDR3 has 13 residues. CDR3 nucleotide sequence: TGCAGCGTGATAAGCGGGGTCGGCACTGAAGCTTTCTTT. Translation gives CSVISGVGTEAFF.

This clone appeared once. CDR3 nucleotides: TGTGCCAGTAGTTCCCAGAGCGGCAATCAGCCCCAGCATTTT. It translates to CASSSQSGNQPQHF. The genes are TRBV19 and TRBJ1-5; D not certain. This CDR3 is built from 14 residues. The ends were cut back, 5 bases at V and 2 bases at J, with 10 bases in the middle. The germline V gene encodes CDR1 LNHDA and CDR2 SQIVND (reference sequence).

The rearrangement joins TRBV28 to TRBJ2-4, with a weak D call TRBD2 (6 bases). The CDR3 totals 14 residues. Trimming took off 2 bases at V and 1 base at J, with 6 bases between the two ends. Germline V gene sequence: CDR1 MDHEN, CDR2 SYDVKM. The CDR3 bases are TGTGCCAGCAGTTTAGGGGGGGCCAAAAACATTCAGTACTTC. It translates to CASSLGGAKNIQYF.

The chain carries TRBV19 and TRBJ1-5; D might be TRBD1 (6 bases). Germline CDR1 LNHDA, CDR2 SQIVND (reference sequence). The V end was cut by 6 bases, the J end by 0 bases, with 9 bases between. There are 14 residues in the CDR3. The CDR3 DNA is TGTGCCAGTAGACAGGGATATAGCAATCAGCCCCAGCATTTT. Amino acid sequence: CASRQGYSNQPQHF.

The rearrangement joins TRBV19 to TRBJ1-1; D is unclear. Germline V lookup: CDR1 LNHDA, CDR2 SQIVND (reference sequence). The CDR3 has 11 amino acids. Trimming left V 7 bases short and J 7 bases short, with 10 bases between. CDR3 residues: CASIQDGEAFF. For the CDR3, the DNA is TGTGCCAGTATACAAGACGGTGAAGCTTTCTTT.

The V and J genes are TRBV28 and TRBJ1-2; no definite D call. The CDR3 is 13 residues long. The ends were cut back, 10 bases at V and 5 bases at J, with 17 bases in the middle. Germline V gene lookup returns CDR1 MDHEN and CDR2 SYDVKM. For the CDR3, the DNA is TGTGCCACCCAAGAGCACGGGTTTTATGGCTACACCTTC. Protein product: CATQEHGFYGYTF.

V is TRBV7-9 and J is TRBJ1-6; perhaps TRBD1 as D (5 bases). V lost 5 bases and J 13 bases, leaving 18 bases between the germline ends. Germline V CDR1 and CDR2: SEHNR, FQNEAQ (reference sequence). The length of the CDR3 is 14 residues. In nucleotides, the CDR3 is TGTGCCAGCAGCACACCCTCCCCCGGGGCCCCCCTCCACTTT. This gives the protein CASSTPSPGAPLHF.

This clone came up a few times. The chain carries TRBV5-4 and TRBJ2-3; D gene uncertain. Per the germline V gene, CDR1 is SGHNT and CDR2 is YYREEE (reference sequence). The CDR3 spans 14 residues. Trimming stripped 1 base from V and 0 bases from J, with 6 bases between. CDR3 loop: CASSLIASTDTQYF. The CDR3 nucleotides are TGTGCCAGCAGCTTGATAGCTAGCACAGATACGCAGTATTTT.

The count of this clone is one. The rearrangement joins TRBV7-9 to TRBJ2-3; 9 nucleotides agree with TRBD1. The V gene end was trimmed by 5 bases and the J gene end by 4 bases; junction bases not matched to a gene: 10. Germline assignment: CDR1 SEHNR and CDR2 FQNEAQ (reference sequence). The CDR3 covers 16 residues. Here the CDR3 DNA reads TGTGCCAGCAGCCAGAACACAGGGGGCTGGGCAGATACGCAGTATTTT. Protein sequence: CASSQNTGGWADTQYF.

The V gene is TRBV11-3, the J gene TRBJ2-5; 16 positions agree with TRBD2. Germline V CDR1 and CDR2: SGHNT, YENEEA. The CDR3 is 16 residues long. J was trimmed by 5 bases and V by 4 bases; bases with no gene match: 4. DNA for the CDR3: TGTGCCAGCAGCTCGGGACTAGCGGGGGGGGATGAGACCCAGTACTTC. It translates to CASSSGLAGGDETQYF.

The chain has TRBV19 and TRBJ2-1, with D possibly being TRBD1 (6 bases). The CDR3 spans 14 residues. CDR1 and CDR2 from the germline V gene are LNHDA and SQIVND (reference sequence). Trimming took off 3 bases at V and 5 bases at J, with 11 bases between the two ends. As DNA, the CDR3 is TGTGCCAGTAGTATCAGGACAGATCACAATGAGCAGTTCTTC. As protein: CASSIRTDHNEQFF.

This clone was recorded only once. The rearrangement links TRBV7-3 to TRBJ2-7; D is perhaps TRBD1 (6 bases). From germline, CDR1 is SGHTA and CDR2 FQGTGA. The CDR3 length is 12 residues. The V and J ends lost 5 bases and 6 bases respectively, with 11 bases between them. The CDR3 reads CASSHPGAEQYF. Written as DNA, the CDR3 is TGTGCCAGCAGCCATCCAGGGGCCGAGCAGTACTTC.

The V and J genes are TRBV5-4 and TRBJ2-7; possible D gene TRBD1, 5 bases. Germline V gene sequence: CDR1 SGHNT, CDR2 YYREEE (reference sequence). V lost 2 bases to trimming and J lost 4 bases, with 10 bases between them. The length of the CDR3 is 13 residues. The CDR3 is CASSFKDRYEQYF. CDR3 coding DNA: TGTGCCAGCAGCTTTAAAGACAGATACGAGCAGTACTTC.

The chain couples TRBV30 to TRBJ1-2, with D possibly matching TRBD1 (5 bases). V lost 0 bases, J lost 5 bases, and 13 bases lay in between. CDR3 size: 14 residues. Germline V gives CDR1 GTSNPN, CDR2 SVGIG (reference sequence). The CDR3 protein is CAWSVAGGGYGYTF. The CDR3 nucleotides are TGTGCCTGGAGTGTAGCAGGCGGGGGATATGGCTACACCTTC. The variable domain in full, completed from reference TRBV30 and TRBJ1-2, reads SQTIHQWPATLVQPVGSPLSLECTVEGTSNPNLYWYRQAAGRGLQLLFYSVGIGQISSEVPQNLSASRPQDRQFILSSKKLLLSDSGFYLCAWSVAGGGYGYTFGSGTRLTVV.

The chain employs TRBV6-1 and TRBJ1-2; 8 nucleotides match TRBD1. J gave up 8 bases and V 7 bases, and 6 bases lay outside the gene matches. The CDR3 spans 12 residues. Germline V gene lookup returns CDR1 MNHNS and CDR2 SASEGT. The CDR3 sequence: CASNGGTGGYTF. As DNA, the CDR3 is TGTGCCAGCAACGGGGGGACAGGAGGCTACACCTTC.

V usage is TRBV5-1 and J usage is TRBJ2-6; maybe TRBD2 (6 bases). The CDR3 totals 15 residues. V was clipped by 7 bases and J by 2 bases, with 13 bases between them. Germline values: CDR1 SGHRS, CDR2 YFSETQ. CDR3 DNA: TGCGCCAGCTCGAGGGAGGCGGCTGGGGCCAACGTCCTGACTTTC. As protein: CASSREAAGANVLTF.

V usage is TRBV7-2 and J usage is TRBJ2-4; D uncertain. The germline V gene encodes CDR1 SGHTA and CDR2 FQGNSA. This CDR3 spans 16 amino acids. V lost 1 base, J lost 0 bases, and 10 bases lay in between. CDR3 in amino acids: CASSLGLELAKNIQYF. The CDR3 region has the DNA TGTGCCAGCAGCTTAGGCCTGGAACTAGCCAAAAACATTCAGTACTTC.

This chain links TRBV2 with TRBJ2-1, with TRBD1 matching 10 bases. Germline lookup yields CDR1 SNHLY and CDR2 FYNNEI. This CDR3 has 12 amino acids. V trimming: 6 bases; J trimming: 15 bases; junction bases outside the gene matches: 8. The CDR3 DNA follows: TGTGCCAGCAGGATGACAGGGGGCGCGGGGTTCTTC. Translating it yields CASRMTGGAGFF. Combining the CDR3 with reference TRBV2 and TRBJ2-1 gives the whole variable domain EPEVTQTPSHQVTQMGQEVILRCVPISNHLYFYWYRQILGQKVEFLVSFYNNEISEKSEIFDDQFSVERPDGSNFTLKIRSTKLEDSAMYFCASRMTGGAGFFGPGTRLTVL.

About this clone itself: The junction shows a germline mismatch at one end, possibly a read error. The chain links TRBV30 to TRBJ2-2; TRBD1 might be the D (5 bases). This CDR3 region has 17 residues. Germline assignment: CDR1 GTSNPN and CDR2 SVGIG (reference sequence). The CDR3 DNA reads as TGTGCCTGGAGTCCTGGCCGCCGCAGGGCGAAAACCGGGGAGCTGTTTTTT. Encoded protein: CAWSPGRRRAKTGELFF.

The chain is built from TRBV6-5 and TRBJ1-2, with 8 nucleotides matching TRBD1. Germline lookup yields CDR1 MNHEY and CDR2 SVGAGI. The V gene end was trimmed by 4 bases and the J gene end by 6 bases; junction bases not matched to a gene: 7. The CDR3 is 14 residues long. The DNA of the CDR3 is TGTGCCAGCAGTTTCGCAGGGGGCATGGATGGCTACACCTTC. Encoded protein: CASSFAGGMDGYTF.

V usage is TRBV7-9 and J usage is TRBJ2-7; 7 bases match TRBD2. J was trimmed by 5 bases and V by 4 bases; bases with no gene match: 5. The germline CDR1 and CDR2 sequences are SEHNR and FQNEAQ (reference sequence). The CDR3 is 13 residues long. CDR3 bases: TGTGCCAGCAGCTCTAGGGAGGGTGACGAGCAGTACTTC. Translation: CASSSREGDEQYF. Filled out from reference TRBV7-9 and TRBJ2-7, the complete variable domain reads DTGVSQNPRHKITKRGQNVTFRCDPISEHNRLYWYRQTLGQGPEFLTYFQNEAQLEKSRLLSDRFSAERPKGSFSTLEIQRTEQGDSAMYLCASSSREGDEQYFGPGTRLTVT.

This chain's CDR3 is CASSLPGHGSGSPLHF. CDR3 DNA sequence: TGTGCCAGCTCACTTCCGGGACACGGTTCTGGTTCACCCCTCCACTTT. This chain joins TRBV18 and TRBJ1-6, with a weak D call TRBD1 (6 bases). The CDR3 runs 16 residues. Germline CDR1 reads KGHSH; CDR2 reads LQKENI. Trimming took 4 bases from V and 9 from J, leaving 19 bases between them.

V gene TRBV18 combines with J gene TRBJ1-1; 8 bases agree with TRBD1. J was trimmed by 4 bases and V by 3 bases; bases with no gene match: 7. The CDR3 contains 15 residues. Looked up from germline, CDR1 is KGHSH and CDR2 is LQKENI. CDR3 residues: CASSPVDRVATEAFF. The DNA of the CDR3 is TGTGCCAGCTCACCCGTGGACAGGGTCGCCACTGAAGCTTTCTTT.